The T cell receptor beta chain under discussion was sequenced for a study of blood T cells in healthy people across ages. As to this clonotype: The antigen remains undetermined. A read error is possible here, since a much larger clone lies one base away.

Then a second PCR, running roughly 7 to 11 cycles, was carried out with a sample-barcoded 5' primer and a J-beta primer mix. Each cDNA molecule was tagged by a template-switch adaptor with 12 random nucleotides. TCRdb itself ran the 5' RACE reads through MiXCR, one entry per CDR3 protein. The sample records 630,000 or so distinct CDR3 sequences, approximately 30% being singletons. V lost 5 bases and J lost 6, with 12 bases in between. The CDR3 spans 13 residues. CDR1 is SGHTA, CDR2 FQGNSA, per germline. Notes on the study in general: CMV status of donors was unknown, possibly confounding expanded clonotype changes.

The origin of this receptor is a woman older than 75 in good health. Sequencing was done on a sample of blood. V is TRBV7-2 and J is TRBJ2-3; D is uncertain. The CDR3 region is CASSKMVADTQYF. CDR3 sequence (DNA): TGTGCCAGCAGCAAAATGGTTGCGGATACGCAGTATTTT.